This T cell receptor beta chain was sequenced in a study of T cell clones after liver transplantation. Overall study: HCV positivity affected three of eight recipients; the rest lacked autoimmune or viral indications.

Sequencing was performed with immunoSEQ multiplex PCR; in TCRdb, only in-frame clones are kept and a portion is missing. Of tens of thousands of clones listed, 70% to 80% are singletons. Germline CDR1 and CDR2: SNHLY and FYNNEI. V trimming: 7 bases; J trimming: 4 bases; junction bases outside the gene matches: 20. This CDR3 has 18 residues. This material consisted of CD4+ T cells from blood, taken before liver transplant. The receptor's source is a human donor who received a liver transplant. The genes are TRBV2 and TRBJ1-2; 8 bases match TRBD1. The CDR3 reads CASNLQGALTFSSYGYTF. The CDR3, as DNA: TGTGCCAGCAATCTCCAGGGGGCCTTGACCTTCTCCTCCTATGGCTACACCTTC.